Described below is a single T cell receptor beta chain sequence and its context. This sample stems from a study of blood T cell repertoires in COVID-19. Source study methods: Scientists estimated how many nucleated cells there were by amplifying reference gene primers. This table comes from immunoSEQ multiplex PCR, and its TCRdb copy is limited to in-frame clones, with some not included. From that table come the V and J calls and clone size; the DNA was used to work out D and trimming. The data show around 250,000 clones, roughly 82% seen once. Germline lookup yields CDR1 LNHDA and CDR2 SQIVND (reference sequence). The CDR3 totals 17 residues. The V segment lost 1 base and the J segment 2 bases; nucleotides outside the gene matches: 9.

Sequencing was done on a sample of peripheral blood. This sequence originates from a man aged 80 or over with acute or convalescent COVID-19. This rearrangement joins TRBV19 to TRBJ2-7, with TRBD2 matching over 9 bases. The CDR3 DNA is TGTGCCAGTAGTATAGGGGCTAGCGGGGTCGAAACCTACGAGCAGTACTTC. Residues: CASSIGASGVETYEQYF. Complete variable domain (other parts from reference TRBV19 and TRBJ2-7): DGGITQSPKYLFRKEGQNVTLSCEQNLNHDAMYWYRQDPGQGLRLIYYSQIVNDFQKGDIAEGYSVSREKKESFPLTVTSAQKNPTAFYLCASSIGASGVETYEQYFGPGTRLTVT.